Sequencing of this T cell receptor (beta chain) was carried out in a study of blood T cells in healthy people across ages. The CDR3 contains 13 residues. Germline V gene lookup returns CDR1 SQVTM and CDR2 ANQGSEA. Primers used in a second PCR of about 6 to 11 cycles were a sample-barcoded 5' primer and a J-beta primer mix. TCRdb reprocessed the 5' RACE reads with MiXCR, giving one entry per CDR3 protein. This sample has roughly 860,000 distinct CDR3 sequences, with less than 80% found just once. The sequence came from a man aged 30 to 45 in good health. This chain uses TRBV29-1 with TRBJ2-1, with D maybe TRBD1 (6 bases). The specimen was blood. As DNA, the CDR3 is TGCGGATCCGCAGGGGACCGTAATAATGAGCAGTTCTTC. It yields the protein CGSAGDRNNEQFF.